This is a list of T cell receptor beta chains from one sample in a study of CD4+ T cells in melanoma. Libraries were prepared by immunoSEQ multiplex PCR; TCRdb keeps only in-frame clonotypes and omits some of them. This table holds roughly 120,000 clones, roughly 90% found once. Sequenced: peripheral blood. These receptors were taken from a human donor with melanoma. The CDR3 runs from the conserved cysteine through the conserved F or W. D genes are given only for firm matches. Only some rows state a clone size, as once, few, many or a class for expanded clones.

d_gene	abundance	v_gene	len	j_gene	CDR3nt	CDR3aa
.	.	TRBV2	12	TRBJ2-5	TGTGCCAGCGTGGACAGCCAAGAGACCCAGTACTTC	CASVDSQETQYF
.	few	TRBV4-2	16	TRBJ1-6	TGTGCCAGCACCCCGGCTGGGAGCTCCTATAATTCACCCCTCCACTTT	CASTPAGSSYNSPLHF
TRBD2	.	TRBV5-8	15	TRBJ2-2	TGTGCCAGCAGCTTAGGCGTTAGCGGGACCGGGGAGCTGTTTTTT	CASSLGVSGTGELFF
.	.	TRBV6-5	11	TRBJ2-3	TGTGCCAGCACGAAGGCAGATACGCAGTATTTT	CASTKADTQYF
TRBD1	.	TRBV10-3	15	TRBJ1-5	TGTGCCACCGGGACAGGGGGCAGGGGCAATCAGCCCCAGCATTTT	CATGTGGRGNQPQHF
.	.	TRBV19	13	TRBJ1-1	TGTGCCAGTAGTTTAATAGTTGATGGCGGAGCTTTCTTT	CASSLIVDGGAFF
.	.	TRBV30	12	TRBJ1-2	TGTGCCTGGAGTACCGGGGTGGGTGGCTACACCTTC	CAWSTGVGGYTF
.	.	TRBV5-8	16	TRBJ2-1	TGTGCCAGCAGCCACTCACTAGCAAGCTCCTACAATGAGCAGTTCTTC	CASSHSLASSYNEQFF
TRBD1	.	TRBV6-6	15	TRBJ2-2	TGTGCCAGCAGAGCCGACAGGGGTCGTACCGGGGAGCTGTTTTTT	CASRADRGRTGELFF
TRBD2	.	TRBV9	17	TRBJ2-5	TGTGCCTCTTCCTCGGGACTAGCGGGAGTTCGGCAAGAGACCCAGTACTTC	CASSSGLAGVRQETQYF
TRBD1	.	TRBV13	15	TRBJ1-5	TGTGCCAGCAGCGACAGGGAATCGGGCAATCAGCCCCAGCATTTT	CASSDRESGNQPQHF
.	.	TRBV15	18	TRBJ2-3	TGTGCCACCAGCAGAGATTTAGTTAGAGGGCGAGGCGAAGATACGCAGTATTTT	CATSRDLVRGRGEDTQYF
.	.	TRBV4-2	13	TRBJ1-3	TGTGCCAGCAGGGGGCCGTTTGGAAACACCATATATTTT	CASRGPFGNTIYF
TRBD1	.	TRBV7-3	16	TRBJ1-1	TGTGCCAGCAGCCCACTCGGACAGGGGGCTGTTACTGAAGCTTTCTTT	CASSPLGQGAVTEAFF
.	.	TRBV2	11	TRBJ2-3	TGTGCCAGCAGTCTAGCAGATACGCAGTATTTT	CASSLADTQYF